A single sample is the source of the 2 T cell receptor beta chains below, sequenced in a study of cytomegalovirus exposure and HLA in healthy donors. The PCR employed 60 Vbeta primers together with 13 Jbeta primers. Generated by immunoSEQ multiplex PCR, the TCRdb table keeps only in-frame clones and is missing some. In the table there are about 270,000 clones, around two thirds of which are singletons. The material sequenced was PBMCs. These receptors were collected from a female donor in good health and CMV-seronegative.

CDR3 sequence reads: CASSVGGAQETQYF. The CDR3 DNA reads TGTGCCAGCAGCGTGGGGGGAGCCCAAGAGACCCAGTACTTC. The chain has TRBV9 and TRBJ2-5; possible D gene TRBD2, 6 bases. Germline V CDR1 and CDR2: SGDLS, YYNGEE. The CDR3 contains 14 residues. Trimming removed 2 bases at V and 1 base at J, with 9 bases between.

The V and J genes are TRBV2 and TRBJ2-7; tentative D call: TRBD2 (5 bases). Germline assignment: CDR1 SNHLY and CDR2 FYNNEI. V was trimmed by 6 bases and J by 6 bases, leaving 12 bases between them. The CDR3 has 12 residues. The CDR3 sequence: CASRADAGEQYF. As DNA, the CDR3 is TGTGCCAGCAGGGCCGATGCGGGCGAGCAGTACTTC.